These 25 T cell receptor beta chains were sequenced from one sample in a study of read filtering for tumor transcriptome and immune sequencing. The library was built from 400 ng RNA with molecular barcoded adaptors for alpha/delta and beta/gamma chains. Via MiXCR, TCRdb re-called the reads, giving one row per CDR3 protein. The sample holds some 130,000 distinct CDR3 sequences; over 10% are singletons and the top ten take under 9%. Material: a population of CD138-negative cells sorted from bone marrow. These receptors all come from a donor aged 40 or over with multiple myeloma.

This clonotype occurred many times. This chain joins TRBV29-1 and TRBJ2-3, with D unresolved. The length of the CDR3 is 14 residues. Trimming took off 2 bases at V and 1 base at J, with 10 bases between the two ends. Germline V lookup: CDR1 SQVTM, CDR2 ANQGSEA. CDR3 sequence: CSVERGKGTDTQYF. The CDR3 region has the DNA TGCAGCGTTGAACGAGGTAAAGGCACAGATACGCAGTATTTT.

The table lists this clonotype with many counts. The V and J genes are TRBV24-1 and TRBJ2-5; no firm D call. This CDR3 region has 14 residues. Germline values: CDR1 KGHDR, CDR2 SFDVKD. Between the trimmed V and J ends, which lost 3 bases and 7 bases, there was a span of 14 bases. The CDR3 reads CATSDGPFEATQYF. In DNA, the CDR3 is TGTGCCACCAGTGATGGCCCGTTTGAGGCGACCCAGTACTTC.

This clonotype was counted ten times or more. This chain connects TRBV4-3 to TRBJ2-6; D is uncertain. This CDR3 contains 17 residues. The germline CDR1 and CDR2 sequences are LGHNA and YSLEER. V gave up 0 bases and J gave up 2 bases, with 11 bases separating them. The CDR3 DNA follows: TGCGCCAGCAGCCAAGATTTATGGGAAGCTGGGGCCAACGTCCTGACTTTC. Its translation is CASSQDLWEAGANVLTF.

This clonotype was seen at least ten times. The CDR3 DNA reads as TGTGCTAGTGGTTTAACAGCCTACGAGCAGTACTTC. This codes for CASGLTAYEQYF. The chain joins TRBV12-5 to TRBJ2-7; D gene ambiguous. The CDR3 contains 12 residues. The germline V and J ends were trimmed by 3 bases and 2 bases, with 5 bases remaining between them. CDR1 and CDR2 (germline): LGHNT, FRNRAP.

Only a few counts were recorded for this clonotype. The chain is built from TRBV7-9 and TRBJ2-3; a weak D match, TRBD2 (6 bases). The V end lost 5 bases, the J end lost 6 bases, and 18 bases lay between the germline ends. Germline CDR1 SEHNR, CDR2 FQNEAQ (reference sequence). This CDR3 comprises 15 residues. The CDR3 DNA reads TGTGCCAGCAGCCCCGCCCGGGAGTCTCCGGATACGCAGTATTTT. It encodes CASSPARESPDTQYF.

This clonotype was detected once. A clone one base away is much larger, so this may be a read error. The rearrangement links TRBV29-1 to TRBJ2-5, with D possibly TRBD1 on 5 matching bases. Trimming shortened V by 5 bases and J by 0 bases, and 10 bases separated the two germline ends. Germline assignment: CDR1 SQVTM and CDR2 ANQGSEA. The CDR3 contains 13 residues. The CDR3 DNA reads TGCAGCGTTACGTTGACAGACCAAGAGACCCAGTACTTC. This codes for CSVTLTDQETQYF.

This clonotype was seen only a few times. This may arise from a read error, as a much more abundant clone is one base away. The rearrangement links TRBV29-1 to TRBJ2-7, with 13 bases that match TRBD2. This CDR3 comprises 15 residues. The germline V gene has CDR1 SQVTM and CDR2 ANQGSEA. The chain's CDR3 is CSAPPRLAGGGKQYF. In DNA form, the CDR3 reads TGCAGTGCTCCTCCCCGACTAGCGGGAGGAGGCAAGCAGTACTTC.

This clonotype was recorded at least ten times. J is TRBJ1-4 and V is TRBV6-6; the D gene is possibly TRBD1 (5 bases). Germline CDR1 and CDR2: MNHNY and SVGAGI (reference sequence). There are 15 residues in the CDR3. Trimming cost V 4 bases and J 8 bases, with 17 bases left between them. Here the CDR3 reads CASSFGPTEGEKLFF. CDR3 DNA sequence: TGTGCCAGCAGTTTCGGCCCCACGGAGGGGGAAAAACTGTTTTTT.

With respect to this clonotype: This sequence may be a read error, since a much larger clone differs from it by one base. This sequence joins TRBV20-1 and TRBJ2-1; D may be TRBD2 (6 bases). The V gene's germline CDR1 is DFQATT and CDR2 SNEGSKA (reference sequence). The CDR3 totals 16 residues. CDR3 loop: CSSTRDQLGSDNEQFF. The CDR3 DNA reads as TGCAGCTCCACGCGGGACCAACTTGGGAGCGACAATGAGCAGTTCTTC.

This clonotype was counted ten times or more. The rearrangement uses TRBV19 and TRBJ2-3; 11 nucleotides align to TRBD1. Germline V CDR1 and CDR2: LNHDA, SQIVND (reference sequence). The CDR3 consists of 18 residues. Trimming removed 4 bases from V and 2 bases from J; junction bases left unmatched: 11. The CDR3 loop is CASSTSTGTGGYTDTQYF. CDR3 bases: TGTGCCAGTAGTACTTCTACCGGGACAGGGGGTTACACAGATACGCAGTATTTT.

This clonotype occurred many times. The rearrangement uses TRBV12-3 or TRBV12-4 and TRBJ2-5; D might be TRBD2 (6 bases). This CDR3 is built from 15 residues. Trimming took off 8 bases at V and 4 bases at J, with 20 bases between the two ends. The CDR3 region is CASGNPGLLRETQYF. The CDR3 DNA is TGTGCCAGCGGTAATCCGGGACTTCTGAGAGAGACCCAGTACTTC.

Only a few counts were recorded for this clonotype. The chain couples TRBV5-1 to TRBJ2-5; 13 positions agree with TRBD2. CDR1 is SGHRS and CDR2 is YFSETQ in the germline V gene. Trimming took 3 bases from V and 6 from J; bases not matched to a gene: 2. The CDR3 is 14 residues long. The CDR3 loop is CASSSGTSGKTQYF. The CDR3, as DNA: TGCGCCAGCAGCTCCGGGACTAGCGGGAAGACCCAGTACTTC.

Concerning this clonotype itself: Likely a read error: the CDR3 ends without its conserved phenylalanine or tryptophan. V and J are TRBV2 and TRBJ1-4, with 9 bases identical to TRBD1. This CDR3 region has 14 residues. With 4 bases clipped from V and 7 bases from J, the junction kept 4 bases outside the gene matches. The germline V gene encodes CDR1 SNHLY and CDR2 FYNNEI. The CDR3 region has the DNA TGTGCCAGCAGTGTTGGACAGGGGCGTGAAAAACTGTTTTCT. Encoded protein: CASSVGQGREKLFS.

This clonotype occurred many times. CDR3 loop: CSAKDFQETQYF. DNA of the CDR3: TGCAGCGCTAAGGATTTCCAAGAGACCCAGTACTTC. The V call is TRBV29-1, the J call TRBJ2-5; D is unclear. The CDR3 runs 12 residues. Germline assignment: CDR1 SQVTM and CDR2 ANQGSEA. V was cut by 7 bases and J by 1 base, with 10 bases left in between.

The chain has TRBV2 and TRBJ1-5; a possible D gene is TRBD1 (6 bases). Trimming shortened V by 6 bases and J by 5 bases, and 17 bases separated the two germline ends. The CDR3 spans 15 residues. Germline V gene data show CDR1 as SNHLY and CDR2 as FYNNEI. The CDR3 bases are TGTGCCAGCAGGTGGACAGTCGGGGCGGATCAGCCCCAGCATTTT. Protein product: CASRWTVGADQPQHF.

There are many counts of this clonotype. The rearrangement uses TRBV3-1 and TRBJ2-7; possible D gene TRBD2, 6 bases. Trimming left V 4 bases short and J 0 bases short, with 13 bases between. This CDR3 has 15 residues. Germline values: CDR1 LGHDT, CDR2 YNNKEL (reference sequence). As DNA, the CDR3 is TGTGCCAGCAGCCTCGGGACTTCAAGCTCCTACGAGCAGTACTTC. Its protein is CASSLGTSSSYEQYF.

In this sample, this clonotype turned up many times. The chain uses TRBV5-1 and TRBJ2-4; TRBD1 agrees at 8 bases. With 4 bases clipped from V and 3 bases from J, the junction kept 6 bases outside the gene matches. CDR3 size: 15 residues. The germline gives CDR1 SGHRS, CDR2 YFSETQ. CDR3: CASSPGGSGKNIQYF. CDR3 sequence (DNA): TGCGCCAGCAGCCCAGGGGGCTCGGGCAAAAACATTCAGTACTTC.

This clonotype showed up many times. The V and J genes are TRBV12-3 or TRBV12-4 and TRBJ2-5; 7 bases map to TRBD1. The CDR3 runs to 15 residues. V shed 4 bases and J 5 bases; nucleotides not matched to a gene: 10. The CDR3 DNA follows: TGTGCCAGCAGTTCGTCGCGACAGGGCCGCGAGACCCAGTACTTC. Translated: CASSSSRQGRETQYF.

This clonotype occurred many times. Written as DNA, the CDR3 is TGTGCCAGCAGTTACTCCACCGGGACAGCTATCACCGGGGAGCTGTTTTTT. As protein: CASSYSTGTAITGELFF. J is TRBJ2-2 and V is TRBV6-5; 7 bases are a match to TRBD1. After removal of 0 bases from V and 4 bases from J, the junction contained 8 bases not matched to a gene. The length of the CDR3 is 17 residues. Germline CDR1 reads MNHEY; CDR2 reads SVGAGI.

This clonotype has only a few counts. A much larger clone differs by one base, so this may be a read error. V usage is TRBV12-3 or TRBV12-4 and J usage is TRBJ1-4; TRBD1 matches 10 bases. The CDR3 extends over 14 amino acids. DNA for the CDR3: TGTGCCAGCACTCCGGGACAGGGGAGGGAAAAACTGGTTTTT. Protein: CASTPGQGREKLVF.

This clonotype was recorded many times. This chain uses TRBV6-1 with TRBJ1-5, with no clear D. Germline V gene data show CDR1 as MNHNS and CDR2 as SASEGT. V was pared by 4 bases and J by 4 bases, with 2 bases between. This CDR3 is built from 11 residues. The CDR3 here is CASSVNQPQHF. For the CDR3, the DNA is TGTGCCAGCAGTGTTAATCAGCCCCAGCATTTT.

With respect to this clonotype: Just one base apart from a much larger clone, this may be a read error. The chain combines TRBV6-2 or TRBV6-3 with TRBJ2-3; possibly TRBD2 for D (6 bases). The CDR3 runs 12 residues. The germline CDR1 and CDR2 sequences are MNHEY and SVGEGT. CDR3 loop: CTSRLGGDTQYF. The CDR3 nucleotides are TGTACCAGCAGACTAGGTGGAGATACGCAGTATTTT.

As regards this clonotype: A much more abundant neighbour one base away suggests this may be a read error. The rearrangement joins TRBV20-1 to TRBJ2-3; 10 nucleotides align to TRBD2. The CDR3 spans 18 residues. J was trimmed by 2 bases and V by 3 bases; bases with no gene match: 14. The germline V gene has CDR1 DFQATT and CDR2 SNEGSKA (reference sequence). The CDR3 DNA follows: TGCAGTGCTAGCAAGCGGGAGGGACTATCCAATTCCACAGATACGCAGTATTTT. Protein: CSASKREGLSNSTDTQYF.

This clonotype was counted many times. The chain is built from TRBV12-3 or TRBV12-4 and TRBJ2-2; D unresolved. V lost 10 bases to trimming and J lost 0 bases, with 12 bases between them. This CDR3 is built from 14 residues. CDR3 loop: CATIRGANTGELFF. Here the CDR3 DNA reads TGTGCCACCATTCGCGGCGCGAACACCGGGGAGCTGTTTTTT.

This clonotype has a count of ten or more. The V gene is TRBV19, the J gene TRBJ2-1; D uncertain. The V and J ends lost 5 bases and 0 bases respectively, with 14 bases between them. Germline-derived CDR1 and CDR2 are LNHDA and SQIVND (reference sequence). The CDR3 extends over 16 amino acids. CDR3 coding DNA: TGTGCCAGTAGTCTCCCTAAAGGCAGCTCCTACAATGAGCAGTTCTTC. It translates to CASSLPKGSSYNEQFF.